The sequence of this T cell receptor beta chain was determined in a study of long-term antiretroviral therapy in people with HIV. Only a few counts were recorded for this clone. Germline V gene data show CDR1 as SGHAT and CDR2 as FQNNGV. There are 13 residues in the CDR3. V lost 4 bases to trimming and J lost 4 bases, with 11 bases between them. Running of the v3.0 immunoSEQ assay took place at survey level. The repertoire was sequenced with immunoSEQ multiplex PCR; TCRdb's copy has only in-frame clones and lacks some. The sample gives approximately 20,000 clones, approximately 86% of which show up once; under 4.5% is in the top ten.

The rearrangement links TRBV11-2 to TRBJ2-7; D not resolved. This clonotype originated in a man between 18 and 35 years old with HIV. Sequenced here: unsorted PBMCs, sampled about 4 years after starting antiretroviral therapy. The CDR3 coding sequence is TGTGCCAGCAGCTCAACGGTCTTGTACGAGCAGTACGTC. Protein sequence: CASSSTVLYEQYV.